Listed here are 7 T cell receptor beta chains from one sample, sequenced in a study of T cells after yellow fever vaccination. TCRdb reprocessed the 5' RACE reads with MiXCR, giving one entry per CDR3 protein. The table shows some 49,000 distinct CDR3 sequences, with around 6.4% occurring only once. This material consisted of PBMCs, either bulk or a sorted T-cell subset (CD4+, CD8+, memory, or dextramer-sorted; not recorded which), taken 45 days after the yellow fever booster vaccination. The receptors stem from a man younger than 45 who received the YFV17D yellow fever vaccine.

This clonotype came up a few times. The chain is built from TRBV30 and TRBJ2-7, with a possible D match to TRBD2 (6 bases). Germline CDR1 reads GTSNPN; CDR2 reads SVGIG (reference sequence). V lost 4 bases, J lost 0 bases, and 16 bases lay in between. The CDR3 is made up of 15 amino acids. The CDR3 DNA reads as TGTGCCTGGACCCGGGCGGGAAAAACCTCCTACGAGCAGTACTTC. It encodes CAWTRAGKTSYEQYF.

This clonotype has just a few counts. The rearrangement joins TRBV19 to TRBJ2-2; D unresolved. The CDR3 is 15 residues long. V was clipped by 0 bases and J by 4 bases, with 9 bases between them. Germline V gives CDR1 LNHDA, CDR2 SQIVND (reference sequence). The CDR3 sequence is CASSIDRAGTGELFF. In DNA form, the CDR3 reads TGTGCCAGTAGTATAGATCGGGCTGGCACCGGGGAGCTGTTTTTT.

The sample holds a few counts of this clonotype. The CDR3 is CASSIPRVGEQFF. The CDR3 DNA sequence: TGTGCCAGTAGTATACCCAGGGTTGGGGAGCAGTTCTTC. This chain uses TRBV19 with TRBJ2-1; D is possibly TRBD1 (5 bases). V was shortened by 2 bases and J by 10 bases, with 12 bases between the two germline ends. Germline loops: CDR1 LNHDA, CDR2 SQIVND (reference sequence). The CDR3 spans 13 residues.

The gene calls are TRBV29-1 and TRBJ2-1, with 9 bases that match TRBD1. The CDR3 consists of 15 residues. Germline V gives CDR1 SQVTM, CDR2 ANQGSEA. J gave up 4 bases and V 6 bases, and 10 bases lay outside the gene matches. CDR3 in amino acids: CSVAGTGTVYNEQFF. For the CDR3, the DNA is TGCAGCGTAGCCGGGACAGGGACGGTATACAATGAGCAGTTCTTC.

This clonotype has a count of ten or more. The chain combines TRBV20-1 with TRBJ2-4; tentative D call: TRBD2 (7 bases). The germline gives CDR1 DFQATT, CDR2 SNEGSKA (reference sequence). V was clipped by 4 bases and J by 5 bases, with 15 bases between them. The CDR3 covers 14 residues. CDR3 sequence reads: CSATSVGGQNIQYF. The CDR3 coding sequence is TGCAGTGCTACCTCCGTGGGGGGGCAAAACATTCAGTACTTC.

The sample holds a few counts of this clonotype. The chain recombines TRBV7-2 with TRBJ2-6, with a possible D match to TRBD1 (5 bases). From germline, CDR1 is SGHTA and CDR2 FQGNSA. This CDR3 region has 12 residues. V shed 6 bases and J shed 9 bases, with 9 bases lying between them. CDR3 protein: CASRGDGNVLTF. DNA for the CDR3: TGTGCCAGCAGAGGGGATGGCAACGTCCTGACTTTC.

The chain employs TRBV5-6 and TRBJ2-1; 10 bases agree with TRBD2. The CDR3 is 14 amino acids. Germline-derived CDR1 and CDR2 are SGHDT and YYEEEE. V lost 0 bases to trimming and J lost 10 bases; unmatched junction nucleotides: 4. In DNA form, the CDR3 reads TGTGCCAGCAGCTTGGTTAGCGGGAGGTCGGAGCAGTTCTTC. This translates into CASSLVSGRSEQFF.